A selection of T cell receptor beta chains follows, all from one sample in a study of blood T cell repertoires in COVID-19. The method was immunoSEQ multiplex PCR; TCRdb's version includes in-frame clones alone and lacks a portion of them. This table has approximately 89,000 clones, about 80% appearing once. The sequencing sample was made of peripheral blood. The receptor set was obtained from a man in his 70s with acute or convalescent COVID-19. Both conserved end residues are part of each CDR3. Fields, in order: clone size, D gene, CDR3 length, V gene, J gene, CDR3 protein, CDR3 DNA. The D gene is left open where the match is weak. Some rows mark clone size as missing; the rest say once, few, many or name a class of expanded clone.

>-|TRBD2|16|TRBV24-1|TRBJ2-5
CATSEATVAGKGTQYF
TGTGCCACCAGTGAGGCCACCGTAGCGGGGAAGGGGACCCAGTACTTC
>-|TRBD2|17|TRBV4-2|TRBJ2-2
CASSRLAGGPSTGELFF
TGTGCCAGCAGCCGGCTAGCGGGAGGGCCGTCCACCGGGGAGCTGTTTTTT
>-|-|14|TRBV29-1|TRBJ2-1
CSVVKDYRNNEQFF
TGCAGCGTTGTTAAGGACTACCGCAACAATGAGCAGTTCTTC
>-|TRBD1|14|TRBV2|TRBJ1-1
CASSDNRGRGEAFF
TGTGCCAGCAGTGATAACAGGGGGAGAGGTGAAGCTTTCTTT
>-|TRBD1|15|TRBV5-1|TRBJ1-6
CASSQGTGRNSPLHF
TGCGCCAGCAGCCAGGGGACAGGTCGTAATTCACCCCTCCACTTT
>-|-|15|TRBV7-8|TRBJ2-7
CASSWGDPETYEQYF
TGTGCCAGCAGCTGGGGGGACCCTGAGACCTACGAGCAGTACTTC
>-|TRBD2|15|TRBV10-3|TRBJ2-5
CAIRPGLAAGETQYF
TGTGCCATCAGGCCGGGACTAGCGGCAGGGGAGACCCAGTACTTC
>-|-|14|TRBV25-1|TRBJ2-2
CASSDPLLAGELFF
TGTGCCAGCAGTGATCCGCTGCTAGCCGGGGAGCTGTTTTTT
>-|-|12|TRBV25-1|TRBJ2-7
CASQGFSYEQYF
TGTGCCAGCCAGGGGTTCTCCTACGAGCAGTACTTC
>few|-|16|TRBV28|TRBJ1-5
CASTSGTLRSNQPQHF
TGTGCCAGCACCTCCGGGACACTCAGGAGCAATCAGCCCCAGCATTTT
>-|TRBD2|15|TRBV28|TRBJ2-3
CASSLLAGGADTQYF
TGTGCCAGCAGTTTATTGGCGGGGGGCGCGGATACGCAGTATTTT
>once|-|14|TRBV18|TRBJ1-5
CASSREHSNQPQHF
TGTGCCAGCTCACGGGAGCATAGCAATCAGCCCCAGCATTTT
>-|TRBD1|17|TRBV3-1/TRBV3-2|TRBJ1-2
CASSQDRDRISNYGYTF
TGTGCCAGCAGCCAAGACCGGGACAGGATATCTAACTATGGCTACACCTTC
>-|TRBD1|16|TRBV6-6|TRBJ2-5
CASSFFMGTGQETQYF
TGTGCCAGCAGTTTCTTTATGGGGACAGGCCAAGAGACCCAGTACTTC
>few|-|14|TRBV7-3|TRBJ1-3
CASSPASSGNTIYF
TGTGCCAGCAGCCCCGCCAGCTCTGGAAACACCATATATTTT
>-|-|12|TRBV12-3/TRBV12-4|TRBJ1-2
CASRRQDYGYTF
TGTGCCAGCAGAAGACAGGACTATGGCTACACCTTC
>once|-|15|TRBV9|TRBJ2-3
CASSSSATFGDTQYF
TGTGCCAGCAGTTCGAGTGCTACCTTTGGAGATACGCAGTATTTT
>once|TRBD1|13|TRBV10-3|TRBJ2-5
CAISTGVGETQYF
TGTGCCATCAGTACAGGGGTAGGAGAGACCCAGTACTTC
>-|-|15|TRBV9|TRBJ2-5
CASSVEQDPRETQYF
TGTGCCAGCAGCGTAGAACAGGACCCCCGGGAGACCCAGTACTTC
>-|-|14|TRBV4-3|TRBJ2-2
CASSQYTGTGELFF
TGCGCCAGCAGCCAATACACAGGGACCGGGGAGCTGTTTTTT
>-|TRBD2|15|TRBV4-2|TRBJ2-1
CASSQVLAEGNEQFF
TGTGCCAGCAGCCAAGTCCTAGCGGAGGGGAATGAGCAGTTCTTC
>-|TRBD2|15|TRBV25-1|TRBJ2-7
CASRGAAGGSYEQYF
TGTGCCAGCAGGGGAGCCGCGGGAGGGTCCTACGAGCAGTACTTC
>-|-|13|TRBV30|TRBJ1-3
CAWRGGAGNTIYF
TGTGCCTGGAGGGGGGGAGCGGGAAACACCATATATTTT
>-|-|14|TRBV5-1|TRBJ1-1
CASSGVTGSTEAFF
TGCGCCAGCAGTGGAGTAACAGGGAGCACTGAAGCTTTCTTT
>few|-|12|TRBV28|TRBJ2-1
CAAGTHYNEQFF
TGTGCCGCCGGGACACACTACAATGAGCAGTTCTTC
>-|-|14|TRBV2|TRBJ1-1
CASRRDGGNTEAFF
TGTGCCAGCAGACGGGACGGGGGGAACACTGAAGCTTTCTTT
>-|TRBD2|16|TRBV19|TRBJ2-5
CASSLDPGGGQETQYF
TGTGCCAGTAGCCTAGATCCGGGGGGAGGGCAAGAGACCCAGTACTTC
>few|TRBD1|15|TRBV5-1|TRBJ2-5
CASSLATGYQETQYF
TGCGCCAGCAGCTTGGCGACAGGGTACCAAGAGACCCAGTACTTC
>-|-|15|TRBV15|TRBJ2-7
CATSRDLLRQGGEYF
TGTGCCACCAGCAGAGATCTTCTCCGGCAGGGGGGCGAATACTTC
>-|TRBD2|15|TRBV7-3|TRBJ2-7
CASSLVAGAEYEQYF
TGTGCCAGCAGCTTAGTTGCGGGAGCGGAGTACGAGCAGTACTTC
>-|-|11|TRBV6-5|TRBJ2-1
CASSGRGEQFF
TGTGCCAGCAGCGGCCGAGGGGAGCAGTTCTTC
>-|TRBD2|18|TRBV6-1|TRBJ2-1
CASSGQWTSGRAPVAQFF
TGTGCCAGCAGTGGACAGTGGACTAGCGGGAGAGCCCCGGTTGCGCAGTTCTTC
>-|TRBD2|17|TRBV18|TRBJ2-3
CASSPFLADTSTDTQYF
TGTGCCAGCTCACCATTTCTAGCGGACACTAGCACAGATACGCAGTATTTT
>many|-|13|TRBV19|TRBJ2-1
CASTARPSNEQFF
TGTGCCAGTACGGCGAGACCTAGCAATGAGCAGTTCTTC
>-|TRBD1|15|TRBV30|TRBJ1-2
CAWTKATYRGGGYTF
TGTGCCTGGACCAAAGCGACTTACAGGGGAGGAGGCTACACCTTC
>-|TRBD1|16|TRBV5-1|TRBJ2-5
CASSLVGTGPQETQYF
TGCGCCAGCAGCTTGGTTGGGACAGGGCCGCAAGAGACCCAGTACTTC
>-|TRBD1|10|TRBV20-1|TRBJ2-4
CSASGQARHF
TGCAGTGCTTCCGGACAGGCCCGACACTTC
>-|-|14|TRBV4-2|TRBJ2-7
CASSQDVNTYEQYF
TGTGCCAGCAGCCAAGACGTCAACACCTACGAGCAGTACTTC
>-|-|16|TRBV5-1|TRBJ2-3
CASSLGRAASTDTQYF
TGCGCCAGCAGCTTGGGCAGGGCTGCCAGCACAGATACGCAGTATTTT
>-|TRBD1|14|TRBV29-1|TRBJ2-1
CSVLGQGGHNEQFF
TGCAGCGTTCTCGGACAGGGCGGCCACAATGAGCAGTTCTTC
>-|TRBD2|14|TRBV5-4|TRBJ2-7
CASSLNGGTYEQYF
TGTGCCAGCAGCTTGAACGGGGGGACCTACGAGCAGTACTTC